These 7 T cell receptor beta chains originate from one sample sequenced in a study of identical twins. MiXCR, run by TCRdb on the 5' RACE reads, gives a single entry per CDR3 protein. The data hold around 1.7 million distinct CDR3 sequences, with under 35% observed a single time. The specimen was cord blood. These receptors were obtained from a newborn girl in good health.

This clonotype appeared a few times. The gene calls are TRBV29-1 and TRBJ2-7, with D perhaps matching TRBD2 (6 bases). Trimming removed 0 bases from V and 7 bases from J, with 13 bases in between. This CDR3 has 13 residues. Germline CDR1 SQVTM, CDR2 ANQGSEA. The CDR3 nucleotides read TGCAGCGTTGAAGATTGGCGGGGCAATGAGCAGTACTTC. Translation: CSVEDWRGNEQYF.

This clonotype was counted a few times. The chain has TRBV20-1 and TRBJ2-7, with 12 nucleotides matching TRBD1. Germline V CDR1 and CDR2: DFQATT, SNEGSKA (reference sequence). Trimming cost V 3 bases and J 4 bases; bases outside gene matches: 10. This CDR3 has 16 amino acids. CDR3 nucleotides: TGCAGTGCTAGTGGGACAGGGGGCCCCTCGGTATACGAGCAGTACTTC. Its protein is CSASGTGGPSVYEQYF.

CDR3 DNA sequence: TGCGCCAGCAGCTTGATGGGCCCGAACACTGAAGCTTTCTTT. Its translation: CASSLMGPNTEAFF. The J gene is TRBJ1-1, the V gene TRBV5-1; D ambiguous. Germline values: CDR1 SGHRS, CDR2 YFSETQ. Trimming shortened V by 1 base and J by 1 base, and 8 bases separated the two germline ends. This CDR3 is built from 14 residues. The complete variable domain, with remaining parts taken from reference TRBV5-1 and TRBJ1-1, reads KAGVTQTPRYLIKTRGQQVTLSCSPISGHRSVSWYQQTPGQGLQFLFEYFSETQRNKGNFPGRFSGRQFSNSRSEMNVSTLELGDSALYLCASSLMGPNTEAFFGQGTRLTVV.

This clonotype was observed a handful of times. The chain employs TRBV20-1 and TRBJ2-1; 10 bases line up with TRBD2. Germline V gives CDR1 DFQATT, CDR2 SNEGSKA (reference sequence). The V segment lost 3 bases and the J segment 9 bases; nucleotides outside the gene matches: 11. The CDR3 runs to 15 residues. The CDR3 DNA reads TGCAGTGCTAGGGTAGTCCCGGGACTAGCGAGTGAGCAGTTCTTC. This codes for CSARVVPGLASEQFF.

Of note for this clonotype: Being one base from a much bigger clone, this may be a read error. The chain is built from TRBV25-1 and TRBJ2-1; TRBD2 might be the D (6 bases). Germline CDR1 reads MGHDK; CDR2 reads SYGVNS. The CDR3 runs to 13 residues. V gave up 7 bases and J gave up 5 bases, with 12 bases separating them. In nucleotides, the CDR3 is TGTGCCAGCAAGGAGGGGACGAACAATGAGCAGTTCTTC. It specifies CASKEGTNNEQFF.

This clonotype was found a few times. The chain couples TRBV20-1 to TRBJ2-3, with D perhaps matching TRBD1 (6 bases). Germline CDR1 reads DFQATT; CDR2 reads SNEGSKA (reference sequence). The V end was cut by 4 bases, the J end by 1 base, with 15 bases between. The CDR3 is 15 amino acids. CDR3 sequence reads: CSAKGDGARTDTQYF. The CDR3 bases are TGCAGTGCTAAGGGGGATGGAGCTCGCACAGATACGCAGTATTTT.

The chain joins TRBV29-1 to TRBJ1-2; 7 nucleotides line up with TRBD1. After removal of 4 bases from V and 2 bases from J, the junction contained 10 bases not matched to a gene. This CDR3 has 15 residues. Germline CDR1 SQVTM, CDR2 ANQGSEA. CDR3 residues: CSVGPDSGGNYGYTF. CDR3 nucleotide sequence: TGCAGCGTTGGTCCTGATTCAGGGGGAAACTATGGCTACACCTTC.